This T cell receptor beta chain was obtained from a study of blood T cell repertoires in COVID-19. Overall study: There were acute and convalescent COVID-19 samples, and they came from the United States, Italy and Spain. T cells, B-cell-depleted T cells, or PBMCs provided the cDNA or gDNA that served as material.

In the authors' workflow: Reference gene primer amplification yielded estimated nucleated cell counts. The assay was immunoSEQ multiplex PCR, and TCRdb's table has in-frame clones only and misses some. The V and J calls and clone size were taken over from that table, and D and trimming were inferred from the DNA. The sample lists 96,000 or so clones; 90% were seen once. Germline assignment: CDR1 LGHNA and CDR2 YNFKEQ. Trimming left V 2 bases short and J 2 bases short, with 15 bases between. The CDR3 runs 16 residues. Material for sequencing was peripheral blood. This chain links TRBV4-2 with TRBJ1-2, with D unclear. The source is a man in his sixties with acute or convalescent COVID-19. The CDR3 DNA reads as TGTGCCAGCAGCCAACAGGTCGGGGAGGCCAACTATGGCTACACCTTC. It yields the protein CASSQQVGEANYGYTF.